This T cell receptor beta chain was documented in a study of human T cells and chemical hapten exposure. MiXCR, applied by TCRdb to the RACE reads, yields one record per CDR3 protein. The table records about 160,000 distinct CDR3 sequences, approximately 30% of them present only once. The CDR3 consists of 16 residues. Losses at the gene ends were 3 bases for V and 6 bases for J; bases not matched to a gene: 7. Germline CDR1 is LGHNA and CDR2 is YSLEER. For this clonotype: Its specificity is not known.

The sample's time point: patch test 3, about 24 weeks after DPC sensitization. Noted treatment: therapeutic diphenylcyclopropenone sensitization with weekly scalp DPC. Overall study findings and caveats: TCRs above 1 in 1000 frequency did not change with DPC sensitization.

The chain uses TRBV4-3 and TRBJ2-2; the match to TRBD2 covers 10 bases. The input for sequencing was whole blood, taken in connection with sensitization to the hapten diphenylcyclopropenone (DPC). The sequence was collected from a young woman with alopecia areata. Some clones in this sample may be carry-over from other donors' samples. The DNA for the CDR3 is TGCGCCAGCAGCCACGTACTAGCGGGACGTTCCGGGGAGCTGTTTTTT. This translates into CASSHVLAGRSGELFF.